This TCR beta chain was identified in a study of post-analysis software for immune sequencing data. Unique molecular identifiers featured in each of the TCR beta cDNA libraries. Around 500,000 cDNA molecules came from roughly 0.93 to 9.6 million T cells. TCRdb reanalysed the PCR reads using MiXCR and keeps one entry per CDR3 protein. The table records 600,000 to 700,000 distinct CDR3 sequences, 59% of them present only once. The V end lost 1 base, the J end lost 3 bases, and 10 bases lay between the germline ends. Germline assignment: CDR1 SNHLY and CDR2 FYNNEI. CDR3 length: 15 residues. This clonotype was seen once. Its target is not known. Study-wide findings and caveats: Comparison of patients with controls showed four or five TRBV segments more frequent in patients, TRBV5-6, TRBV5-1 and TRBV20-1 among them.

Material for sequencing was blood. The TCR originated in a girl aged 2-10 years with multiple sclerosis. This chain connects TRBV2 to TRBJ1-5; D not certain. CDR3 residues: CASSEGGKFNQPQHF. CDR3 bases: TGTGCCAGCAGTGAAGGAGGGAAATTCAATCAGCCCCAGCATTTT. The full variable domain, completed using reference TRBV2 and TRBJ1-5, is EPEVTQTPSHQVTQMGQEVILRCVPISNHLYFYWYRQILGQKVEFLVSFYNNEISEKSEIFDDQFSVERPDGSNFTLKIRSTKLEDSAMYFCASSEGGKFNQPQHFGDGTRLSIL.